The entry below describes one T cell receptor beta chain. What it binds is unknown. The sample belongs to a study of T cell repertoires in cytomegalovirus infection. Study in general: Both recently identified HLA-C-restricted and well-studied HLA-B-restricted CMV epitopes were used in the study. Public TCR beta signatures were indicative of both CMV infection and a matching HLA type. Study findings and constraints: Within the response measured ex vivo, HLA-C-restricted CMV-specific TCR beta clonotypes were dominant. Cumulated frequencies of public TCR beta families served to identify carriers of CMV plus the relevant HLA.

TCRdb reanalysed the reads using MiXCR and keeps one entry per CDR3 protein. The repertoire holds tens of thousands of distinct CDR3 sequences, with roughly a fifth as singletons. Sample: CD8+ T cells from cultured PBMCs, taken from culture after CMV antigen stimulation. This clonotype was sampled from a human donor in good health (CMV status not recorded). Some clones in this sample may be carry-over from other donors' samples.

The CDR3 nucleotides are TGTGCCAGCAGCTCCTCCGATGGGTTTTCTTCCTACGAGCAGTACTTC. Translating it yields CASSSSDGFSSYEQYF. The chain has TRBV7-1 and TRBJ2-7; D not resolved. TRBV7-1 is an ORF for which the function is uncertain. Trimming took off 3 bases at V and 1 base at J, with 16 bases between the two ends. The CDR3 is 16 residues long.